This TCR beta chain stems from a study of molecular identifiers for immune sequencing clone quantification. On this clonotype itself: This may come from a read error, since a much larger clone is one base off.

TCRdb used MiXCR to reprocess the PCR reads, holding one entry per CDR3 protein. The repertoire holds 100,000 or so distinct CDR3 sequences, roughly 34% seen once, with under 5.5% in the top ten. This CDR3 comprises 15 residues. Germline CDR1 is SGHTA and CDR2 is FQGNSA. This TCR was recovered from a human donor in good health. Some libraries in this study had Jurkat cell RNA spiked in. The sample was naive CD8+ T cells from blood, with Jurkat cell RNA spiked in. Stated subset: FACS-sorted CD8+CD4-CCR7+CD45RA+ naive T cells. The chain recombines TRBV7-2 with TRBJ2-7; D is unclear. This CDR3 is CASTFDPRGPYERYF. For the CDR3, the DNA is TGTGCCAGCACCTTTGATCCTAGAGGCCCCTACGAGCGGTACTTC.